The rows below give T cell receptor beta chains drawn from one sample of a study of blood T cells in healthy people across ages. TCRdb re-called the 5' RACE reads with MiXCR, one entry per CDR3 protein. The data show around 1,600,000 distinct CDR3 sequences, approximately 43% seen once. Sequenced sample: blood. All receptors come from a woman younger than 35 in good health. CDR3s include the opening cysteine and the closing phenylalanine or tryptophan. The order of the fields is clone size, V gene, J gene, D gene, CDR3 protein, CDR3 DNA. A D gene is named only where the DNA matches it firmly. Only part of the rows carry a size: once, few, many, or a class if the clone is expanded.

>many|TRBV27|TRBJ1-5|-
CASSLLGVNQPQHF
TGTGCCAGCAGTTTATTGGGGGTAAATCAGCCCCAGCATTTT
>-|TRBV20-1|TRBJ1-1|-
CSARAVRVNTEAFF
TGCAGTGCTAGAGCGGTCAGGGTGAACACTGAAGCTTTCTTT
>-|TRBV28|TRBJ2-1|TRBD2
CASRLAGVVFNEQFF
TGTGCCAGCAGGCTAGCGGGAGTCGTGTTCAATGAGCAGTTCTTC
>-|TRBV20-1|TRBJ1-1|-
CSAKSGQVTEAFF
TGCAGTGCCAAAAGCGGGCAGGTAACTGAAGCTTTCTTT
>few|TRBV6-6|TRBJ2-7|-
CASSYSLGTYEQYF
TGTGCCAGCAGTTACTCACTAGGGACCTACGAGCAGTACTTC
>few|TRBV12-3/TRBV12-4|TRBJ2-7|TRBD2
CASSFLGWGGSSYEQYF
TGTGCCAGCAGTTTCCTGGGTTGGGGCGGGAGCTCCTACGAGCAGTACTTC
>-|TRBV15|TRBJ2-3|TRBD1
CATSRATRTGMVDTQYF
TGTGCCACCAGCAGAGCTACTAGGACAGGGATGGTGGATACGCAGTATTTT
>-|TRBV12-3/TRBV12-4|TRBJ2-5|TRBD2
CPSSFGRLAPAGDQETQYF
TGTCCCAGCAGTTTTGGTCGACTGGCTCCAGCGGGGGACCAAGAGACCCAGTACTTC
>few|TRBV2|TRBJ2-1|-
CASSEEGTRNEQFF
TGTGCCAGCAGTGAAGAAGGGACAAGGAATGAGCAGTTCTTC
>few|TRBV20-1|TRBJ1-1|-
CSASQGSTEAFF
TGCAGTGCTAGTCAGGGTAGCACTGAAGCTTTCTTT
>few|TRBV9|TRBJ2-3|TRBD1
CASSTSRDRVNTDTQYF
TGTGCCAGCAGCACGTCCCGGGACAGGGTAAACACAGATACGCAGTATTTT
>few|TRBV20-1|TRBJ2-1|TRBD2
CSASGSGGRTIPLNEQFF
TGCAGTGCTAGCGGTAGCGGGGGCCGAACCATTCCGCTCAATGAGCAGTTCTTC
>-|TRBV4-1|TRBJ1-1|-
CASSQDRGWKNTEAFF
TGCGCCAGCAGCCAAGACAGGGGATGGAAGAACACTGAAGCTTTCTTT
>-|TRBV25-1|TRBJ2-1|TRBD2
CASSGGGSTNEQFF
TGTGCCAGCAGTGGGGGGGGTAGTACGAATGAGCAGTTCTTC
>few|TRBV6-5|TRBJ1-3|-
CASHDRNTPGNTIYF
TGTGCCAGCCATGACCGGAACACTCCTGGAAACACCATATATTTT
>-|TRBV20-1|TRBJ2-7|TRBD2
CRAEDSGRICEQYF
TGCAGGGCTGAGGATAGCGGGAGGATTTGCGAGCAGTACTTC
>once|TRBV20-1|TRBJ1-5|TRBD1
CSARDRPEGGASNQPQHF
TGCAGTGCTAGAGATCGACCCGAAGGGGGCGCGAGCAATCAGCCCCAGCATTTT
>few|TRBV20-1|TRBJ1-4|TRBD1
CSAGTGGEKLFF
TGCAGTGCCGGGACAGGGGGTGAAAAACTGTTTTTT
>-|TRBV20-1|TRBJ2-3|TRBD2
CSASPAYGGANTDTQYF
TGCAGTGCTTCACCCGCCTACGGGGGGGCCAACACAGATACGCAGTATTTT
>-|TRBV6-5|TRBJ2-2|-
CASRANGELFF
TGTGCCAGCAGAGCTAACGGGGAGCTGTTTTTT
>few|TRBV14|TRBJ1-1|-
CASSQVFGKNTEAFF
TGTGCCAGCAGCCAAGTTTTCGGAAAGAACACTGAAGCTTTCTTT
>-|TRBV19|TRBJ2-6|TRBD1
CASSRYHNRGTGTGANVLTF
TGTGCCAGTAGTCGATACCATAACAGGGGGACAGGAACTGGGGCCAACGTCCTGACTTTC
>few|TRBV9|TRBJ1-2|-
CASSAQGVGGYTF
TGTGCCAGCAGCGCCCAGGGCGTAGGAGGCTACACCTTC
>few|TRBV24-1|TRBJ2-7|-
CATSDGVYNEQYF
TGTGCCACCAGTGATGGGGTGTACAATGAGCAGTACTTC
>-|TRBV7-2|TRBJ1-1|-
CASSLTRGYTEAFF
TGTGCCAGCAGCCTGACGAGGGGGTACACTGAAGCTTTCTTT
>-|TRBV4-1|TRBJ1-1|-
CASSQVSAAEAFF
TGCGCCAGCAGCCAAGTCTCAGCGGCTGAAGCTTTCTTT
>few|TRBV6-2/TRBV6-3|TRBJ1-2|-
CASNLRFPSNYGYTF
TGTGCCAGCAACTTACGGTTCCCTTCTAACTATGGCTACACCTTC
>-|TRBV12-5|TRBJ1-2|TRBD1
CASGLGRQGALDYGYTF
TGTGCTAGTGGTTTGGGACGGCAGGGGGCGCTGGACTATGGCTACACCTTC
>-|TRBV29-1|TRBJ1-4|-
CSVQGSGTYGEKLFF
TGCAGCGTTCAAGGGTCCGGGACATATGGTGAAAAACTGTTTTTT
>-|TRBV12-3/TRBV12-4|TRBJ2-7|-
CATMDEGHEQYF
TGTGCCACCATGGACGAGGGCCACGAGCAGTACTTC
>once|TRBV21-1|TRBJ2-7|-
CASTNSGTSGRPSYEQYF
TGTGCCAGCACCAACTCCGGGACTAGCGGGCGGCCTTCCTACGAGCAGTACTTC
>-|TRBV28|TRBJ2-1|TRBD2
CASSFRLAGERNEQFF
TGTGCCAGCAGTTTCCGACTAGCGGGAGAAAGGAATGAGCAGTTCTTC
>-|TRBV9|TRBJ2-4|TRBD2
CASRDTSGEDKNIQYF
TGTGCCAGCAGGGATACTAGCGGGGAGGACAAAAACATTCAGTACTTC
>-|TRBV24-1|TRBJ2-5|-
CATNWGRETQYF
TGTGCCACCAATTGGGGTCGGGAGACCCAGTACTTC
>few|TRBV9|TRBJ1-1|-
CASSGGAGYTEAFF
TGTGCCAGCAGCGGGGGCGCGGGTTACACTGAAGCTTTCTTT
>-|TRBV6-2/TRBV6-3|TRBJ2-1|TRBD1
CASSPAFPGTGTYNEQFF
TGTGCCAGCAGTCCCGCCTTTCCCGGGACAGGGACCTACAATGAGCAGTTCTTC
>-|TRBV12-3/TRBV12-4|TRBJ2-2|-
CASSMETRRRPANTGELFF
TGTGCCAGCAGTATGGAAACCCGGAGACGACCAGCGAACACCGGGGAGCTGTTTTTT
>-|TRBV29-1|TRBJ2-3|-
CSLSGEGAGGPDTQYF
TGCAGCCTCTCGGGGGAGGGGGCAGGGGGCCCAGATACGCAGTATTTT
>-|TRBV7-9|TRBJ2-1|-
CASSLDRGGWTGDNEQFF
TGTGCCAGCAGCTTAGATCGCGGGGGGTGGACAGGGGACAATGAGCAGTTCTTC
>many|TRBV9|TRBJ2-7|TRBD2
CASSPGLAGTYEQYF
TGTGCCAGCAGCCCCGGACTAGCGGGGACCTACGAGCAGTACTTC
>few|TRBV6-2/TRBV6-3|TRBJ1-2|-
CASKALDNLNYGYTF
TGTGCCAGCAAGGCTCTGGACAACCTTAACTATGGCTACACCTTC
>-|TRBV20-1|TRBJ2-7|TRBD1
CSAPHRGQSDEQYF
TGCAGTGCCCCCCACAGGGGGCAAAGCGACGAGCAGTACTTC
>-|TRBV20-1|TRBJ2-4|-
CSAKKGQTFLAKSIQYF
TGCAGTGCGAAGAAGGGACAAACCTTTCTAGCCAAAAGCATTCAGTACTTC
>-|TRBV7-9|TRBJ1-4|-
CASSFPGINEKLFF
TGTGCCAGCAGCTTTCCAGGGATTAATGAAAAACTGTTTTTT
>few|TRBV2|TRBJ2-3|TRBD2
CASGTSGQINTQYF
TGTGCCAGCGGGACTAGCGGGCAGATAAATACGCAGTATTTT
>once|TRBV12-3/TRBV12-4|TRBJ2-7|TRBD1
CASSSALTGGLYF
TGTGCCAGCAGTTCGGCCCTGACAGGGGGTTTGTACTTC
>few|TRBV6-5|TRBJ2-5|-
CASSYFPTKNEQYF
TGTGCCAGCAGTTACTTCCCCACCAAAAATGAGCAGTACTTC
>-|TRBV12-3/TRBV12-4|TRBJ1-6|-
CASSLGTSSYNSPLHF
TGTGCCAGCAGTTTAGGGACAAGCTCCTATAATTCACCCCTCCACTTT
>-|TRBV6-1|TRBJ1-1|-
CASSERRGRTEAFF
TGTGCCAGCAGTGAACGTCGGGGTCGAACTGAAGCTTTCTTT
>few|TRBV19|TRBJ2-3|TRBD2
CASSPETSGEDTQYF
TGTGCCAGTTCTCCCGAGACTAGCGGGGAAGATACGCAGTATTTT
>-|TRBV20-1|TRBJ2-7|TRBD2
CSANPAGGRETRYF
TGCAGTGCTAATCCAGCGGGGGGTCGAGAGACCCGGTACTTC
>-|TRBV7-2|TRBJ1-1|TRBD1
CASSLALGGSGTEAFF
TGTGCCAGCAGCTTAGCCTTAGGGGGCTCGGGCACTGAAGCTTTCTTT
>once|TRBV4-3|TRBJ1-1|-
CANSQEPNTEAFF
TGCGCCAACAGCCAAGAGCCAAACACTGAAGCTTTCTTT
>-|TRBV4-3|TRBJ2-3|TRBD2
CASSSQRDTDTQYF
TGCGCCAGCAGCTCCCAGCGGGATACAGATACGCAGTATTTT
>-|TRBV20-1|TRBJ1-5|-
CSASAGYSNQPQHF
TGCAGTGCTAGTGCAGGGTATAGCAATCAGCCCCAGCATTTT
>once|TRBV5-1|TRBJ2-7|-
CASSLAAPPAYNEQYF
TGCGCCAGCAGCTTGGCGGCCCCCCCGGCCTACAATGAGCAGTACTTC
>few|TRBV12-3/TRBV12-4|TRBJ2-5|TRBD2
CASSFRQRGTGETQYF
TGTGCCAGCAGTTTCCGGCAGCGGGGGACGGGAGAGACCCAGTACTTC
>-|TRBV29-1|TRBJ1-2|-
CSVEAQGSYGYTF
TGCAGCGTTGAGGCCCAGGGGAGCTATGGCTACACCTTC